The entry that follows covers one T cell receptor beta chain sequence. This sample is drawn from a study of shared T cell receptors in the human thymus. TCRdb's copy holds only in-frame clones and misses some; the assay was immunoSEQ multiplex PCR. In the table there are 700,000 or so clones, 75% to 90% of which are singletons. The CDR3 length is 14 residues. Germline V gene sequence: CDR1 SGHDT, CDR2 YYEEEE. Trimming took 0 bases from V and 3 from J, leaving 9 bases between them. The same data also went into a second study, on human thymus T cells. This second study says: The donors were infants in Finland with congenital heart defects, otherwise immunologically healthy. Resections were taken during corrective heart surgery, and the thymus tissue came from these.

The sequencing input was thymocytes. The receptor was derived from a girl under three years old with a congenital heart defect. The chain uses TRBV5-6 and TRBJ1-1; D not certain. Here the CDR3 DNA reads TGTGCCAGCAGCTTGGGGGCGGGGTACACTGAAGCTTTCTTT. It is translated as CASSLGAGYTEAFF.